The clone carrying this TCR beta chain was seen ten or more times. Breast cancer patients provided tissue from their axillary draining lymph nodes. This record belongs to a study of breast tumors, draining lymph nodes, adjacent tissues. The CDR3 contains 14 residues. The J segment lost 6 bases and the V segment lost 4 bases, leaving 8 bases of the junction unmatched. Germline V gene data show CDR1 as SGHNT and CDR2 as YYREEE (reference sequence). Each CDR3 protein gets one entry after TCRdb re-called the multiplex PCR reads with MiXCR. The sample holds about 230,000 distinct CDR3 sequences, roughly 32% seen once.

Sequenced: axillary lymph node tissue. This clonotype originated in a female donor with breast cancer. Some clones in this sample may be carry-over from other donors' samples. The rearrangement joins TRBV5-4 to TRBJ2-5; TRBD2 matches at 8 bases. The CDR3 loop reads CASSRAGERKTQYF. CDR3 sequence (DNA): TGTGCCAGCAGCCGAGCGGGAGAGAGGAAGACCCAGTACTTC.